The present TCR beta chain was sequenced within a study of shared clonotypes between healthy human individuals. Findings and limits, study-wide: The donor pool, a small one, limited the genetic and exposure-history diversity represented.

On this clone: Its specificity is not known.

CD45RO negativity and positive selection for CCR7 defined naive CD8 cells, a population that excluded terminally differentiated effector memory CD45RA+ cells. Here immunoSEQ multiplex PCR was the method, and the copy in TCRdb shows in-frame clones only, minus some. The sample comprises about 2.2 million clones, under 95% of which are singletons, and more than 1.5% rests with the top ten. Trimming took off 4 bases at V and 2 bases at J, with 24 bases between the two ends. The germline V gene encodes CDR1 SGHNT and CDR2 YYREEE (reference sequence). CDR3 size: 18 residues. The origin of this receptor is a man between 18 and 35 years old in good health. Some clones in this sample may be carry-over from other donors' samples. The chain links TRBV5-4 to TRBJ2-5; possibly TRBD2 for D (8 bases). Sequencing was done on a sample of naive CD8+ T cells from PBMCs. The CDR3 DNA reads as TGTGCCAGCAGCCCACACTTCAATAGCGGGACAGAGCAAGAGACCCAGTACTTC. It encodes CASSPHFNSGTEQETQYF.